The 6 T cell receptor beta chains below were found in one sample sequenced in a study of low-dose radiotherapy and immunotherapy resistance in tumors. First-strand cDNA relied on TRAV- and TRBV-specific primers spanning alpha and beta chains. Both a constant-region primer and a V-primer adapter served to amplify TCRs across 20 to 25 PCR cycles. TCRdb reprocessed the reads with MiXCR, giving one entry per CDR3 protein. The repertoire consists of about 84,000 distinct CDR3 sequences, with 15% to 20% occurring once and the leading ten covering roughly 1.5%. Noted time point: after trial treatment. Sample treatment: LDRT plus nivolumab, ipilimumab, low-dose cyclophosphamide and aspirin (RACIN trial). The source material was PBMCs, sampled after low-dose radiotherapy plus immunotherapy. The receptors were sampled from a male donor with prostate cancer.

Points on this clonotype: This is likely an artifact of a read error, given a far larger clone one base away. The J gene is TRBJ2-7, the V gene TRBV7-2, with 13 bases matching TRBD2. CDR1 SGHTA and CDR2 FQGNSA come from the germline V gene. This CDR3 has 19 residues. The junction had 18 bases not matched to a gene; V was cut back by 3 bases and J by 7 bases. The CDR3 is CASSLAGTSGASSYNEQYF. The CDR3, as DNA: TGTGCCAGCAGCTTGGCGGGGACTAGCGGGGCAAGTTCCTACAATGAGCAGTACTTC.

This clonotype was counted many times. The J gene is TRBJ1-1, the V gene TRBV7-8, with 8 bases identical to TRBD1. Per germline, CDR1 SGHVS and CDR2 FQNEAQ. The V and J ends lost 3 bases and 12 bases, in that order; junction bases with no gene match: 9. This CDR3 spans 13 amino acids. For the CDR3, the DNA is TGTGCCAGCAGCTTGATAGACAGGGGCAATACTTTCTTT. The encoded protein is CASSLIDRGNTFF.

This clonotype appeared many times. This chain joins TRBV29-1 and TRBJ2-3; 7 bases line up with TRBD2. The junction had 8 bases not matched to a gene; V was cut back by 5 bases and J by 0 bases. Germline V CDR1 and CDR2: SQVTM, ANQGSEA. This CDR3 has 15 residues. This chain's CDR3 is CSVYGGSGSTDTQYF. CDR3 sequence (DNA): TGCAGCGTTTATGGGGGTAGCGGGAGCACAGATACGCAGTATTTT.

The table lists this clonotype with many counts. V gene TRBV6-2 or TRBV6-3 combines with J gene TRBJ2-7; the D gene is possibly TRBD1 (6 bases). V was pared by 6 bases and J by 5 bases, with 17 bases between. This CDR3 has 14 amino acids. Germline V CDR1 and CDR2: MNHEY, SVGEGT. CDR3 residues: CASRFNRALDEQYF. The CDR3 nucleotides are TGTGCCAGCAGATTTAACAGGGCTCTCGACGAGCAGTACTTC.

There are many counts of this clonotype. V is TRBV7-8 and J is TRBJ2-1, with TRBD2 matching 7 bases. The germline V gene encodes CDR1 SGHVS and CDR2 FQNEAQ. J lost 0 bases, V lost 1 base, and 6 bases had no gene match. The CDR3 is 17 amino acids. CDR3 in amino acids: CASSLVPGGGSYNEQFF. In nucleotides, the CDR3 is TGTGCCAGCAGCTTAGTACCGGGCGGGGGCTCCTACAATGAGCAGTTCTTC.

In this sample, this clonotype turned up a few times. The chain couples TRBV20-1 to TRBJ2-1; D is perhaps TRBD2 (5 bases). CDR1 DFQATT and CDR2 SNEGSKA come from the germline V gene (reference sequence). The V and J ends lost 6 bases and 2 bases respectively, with 17 bases between them. The CDR3 has 15 amino acids. This CDR3 is CSAIGGTTAYNEQFF. In DNA form, the CDR3 reads TGCAGTGCAATCGGAGGAACCACCGCCTACAATGAGCAGTTCTTC.